The 16 T cell receptor beta chains below all came from one sample that was sequenced in a study of cytotoxic CD8 clonotypes in ibrutinib-treated CLL. Libraries were prepared by immunoSEQ multiplex PCR; TCRdb keeps only in-frame clonotypes and omits some of them. The sample includes approximately 350,000 clones, about 64% of them seen just once. The sample consisted of PBMCs, taken after 36 months of ibrutinib treatment. Every receptor here comes from a human donor with chronic lymphocytic leukemia.

This clone was picked up a small number of times. This sequence joins TRBV14 and TRBJ2-7, with 9 bases identical to TRBD2. Germline CDR1 SGHDN, CDR2 FVKESK. This CDR3 contains 14 residues. V lost 4 bases, J lost 3 bases, and 4 bases stayed unmatched. The CDR3 DNA reads TGTGCCAGCAGCCGTAGCGGGAGATTCTACGAGCAGTACTTC. Amino acids: CASSRSGRFYEQYF.

The chain recombines TRBV4-1 with TRBJ2-3; D is undetermined. The germline gives CDR1 MGHRA, CDR2 YSYEKL. The CDR3 contains 13 residues. Trimming removed 2 bases from V and 2 bases from J, with 5 bases in between. The CDR3 DNA is TGCGCCAGCAGCCAAAGGAACACAGATACGCAGTATTTT. This codes for CASSQRNTDTQYF.

This rearrangement joins TRBV29-1 to TRBJ2-7; 8 bases align to TRBD1. The CDR3 covers 14 residues. J lost 4 bases, V lost 3 bases, and 8 bases had no gene match. From germline, CDR1 is SQVTM and CDR2 ANQGSEA. In DNA, the CDR3 is TGCAGCGTTGAGGCCCGGACAGGGACTTACGAGCAGTACTTC. Translation: CSVEARTGTYEQYF.

In DNA form, the CDR3 reads TGCGCCAGCAGCCTGGGACAGCCTCTGGTGGCCCAGTACTTC. It translates to CASSLGQPLVAQYF. This chain joins TRBV10-2 and TRBJ2-5; 7 bases are a match to TRBD1. Germline V lookup: CDR1 WSHSY, CDR2 SAAADI. This CDR3 has 14 amino acids. V was clipped by 6 bases and J by 9 bases; unmatched bases: 13.

The genes are TRBV29-1 and TRBJ1-1, with D unclear. The CDR3 consists of 10 residues. Per germline, CDR1 SQVTM and CDR2 ANQGSEA. In DNA form, the CDR3 reads TGCAGGGAGCCGAACACTGAAGCTTTCTTT. It codes for CREPNTEAFF.

V usage is TRBV18 and J usage is TRBJ1-3; the D is unclear. CDR1 and CDR2 from the germline V gene are KGHSH and LQKENI. V lost 6 bases, J lost 2 bases, and 11 bases lay in between. The CDR3 spans 14 residues. DNA for the CDR3: TGTGCCAGCTCGTTGGCAAGGCCTGGAAACACCATATATTTT. Its translation: CASSLARPGNTIYF.

The chain links TRBV21-1 to TRBJ1-5; TRBD1, the D gene given by the table, was not confirmed from the DNA. TRBV21-1 is assigned pseudogene status. The CDR3 contains 15 residues. Here the CDR3 reads CASSKVGQGRQPQHF. CDR3 nucleotide sequence: TGTGCCAGCAGCAAAGTCGGACAGGGGAGGCAGCCCCAGCATTTT.

The chain has TRBV25-1 and TRBJ2-7, with D unclear. The CDR3 sequence is 13 residues long. Germline CDR1 reads MGHDK; CDR2 reads SYGVNS. V lost 9 bases, J lost 4 bases, and 16 bases lay in between. The CDR3 DNA is TGTGCCAGTAGTAAGGCAGCCCCGTACGAGCAGTACTTC. Protein product: CASSKAAPYEQYF.

The rearrangement links TRBV29-1 to TRBJ2-1; D gene uncertain. Germline V gives CDR1 SQVTM, CDR2 ANQGSEA. The CDR3 extends over 12 amino acids. Trimming took 3 bases from V and 3 from J, leaving 6 bases between them. Here the CDR3 reads CSVDASYNEQFF. The CDR3 DNA is TGCAGCGTTGATGCTAGCTACAATGAGCAGTTCTTC.

CDR3 protein: CASSLSGSPYEQYF. The CDR3 DNA reads TGTGCCAGCAGCCTTAGCGGGAGCCCCTACGAGCAGTACTTC. The V call is TRBV9, the J call TRBJ2-7; 9 bases line up with TRBD2. Germline CDR1 is SGDLS and CDR2 is YYNGEE. The length of the CDR3 is 14 residues. Unmatched junction bases numbered 4, after V lost 4 bases and J lost 2 bases.

The chain uses TRBV10-1 and TRBJ2-5; tentatively, D is TRBD1 (6 bases). The germline CDR1 and CDR2 sequences are WNHNN and SYGVQD (reference sequence). The CDR3 sequence is 14 residues long. V lost 2 bases and J 4 bases, leaving 11 bases between the germline ends. In nucleotides, the CDR3 is TGCGCCAGCAGTGAGACTTGGGACACAGAGACCCAGTACTTC. Its protein is CASSETWDTETQYF.

The chain combines TRBV5-1 with TRBJ2-1; 11 bases match TRBD2. Germline V gene data show CDR1 as SGHRS and CDR2 as YFSETQ. The CDR3 is 18 residues long. With 0 bases clipped from V and 3 bases from J, the junction kept 8 bases outside the gene matches. CDR3 sequence reads: CASSLVGLAGGFYNEQFF. The CDR3 coding sequence is TGCGCCAGCAGCTTGGTGGGTCTAGCGGGGGGCTTCTACAATGAGCAGTTCTTC.

The V gene is TRBV7-9, the J gene TRBJ2-7; no clear D gene. The V gene lost 5 bases and the J gene lost 5 bases, with 7 bases spanning the gap. The CDR3 covers 11 residues. CDR1 is SEHNR and CDR2 is FQNEAQ in the germline V gene (reference sequence). The CDR3: CASSRVNEQYF. The CDR3 DNA is TGTGCCAGCAGCCGGGTCAACGAGCAGTACTTC.

The J gene is TRBJ2-1, the V gene TRBV7-9, with D perhaps being TRBD1 or TRBD2 (6 bases each). Trimming took 4 bases from V and 0 from J, leaving 10 bases between them. This CDR3 is 15 amino acids long. Per germline, CDR1 SEHNR and CDR2 FQNEAQ (reference sequence). The CDR3 bases are TGTGCCAGCAGCTCCGGGGGCGCCTCCTACAATGAGCAGTTCTTC. Translated, it gives CASSSGGASYNEQFF.

The gene calls are TRBV13 and TRBJ2-7, with 13 bases lining up with TRBD2. V was clipped by 6 bases and J by 1 base; unmatched bases: 6. Germline values: CDR1 PRHDT, CDR2 FYEKMQ (reference sequence). The CDR3 has 16 amino acids. In DNA, the CDR3 is TGTGCCAGCAGGAGACTAGCGGGGGGCCAATCCTACGAGCAGTACTTC. Protein product: CASRRLAGGQSYEQYF.

This clone was counted a few times. The chain uses TRBV6-6 and TRBJ2-7; D not certain. The CDR3 covers 14 residues. The germline V gene encodes CDR1 MNHNY and CDR2 SVGAGI (reference sequence). The V end was cut by 0 bases, the J end by 2 bases, with 8 bases between. CDR3 nucleotide sequence: TGTGCCAGCAGTTACTCGGCCGGACCCTACGAGCAGTACTTC. It specifies CASSYSAGPYEQYF.